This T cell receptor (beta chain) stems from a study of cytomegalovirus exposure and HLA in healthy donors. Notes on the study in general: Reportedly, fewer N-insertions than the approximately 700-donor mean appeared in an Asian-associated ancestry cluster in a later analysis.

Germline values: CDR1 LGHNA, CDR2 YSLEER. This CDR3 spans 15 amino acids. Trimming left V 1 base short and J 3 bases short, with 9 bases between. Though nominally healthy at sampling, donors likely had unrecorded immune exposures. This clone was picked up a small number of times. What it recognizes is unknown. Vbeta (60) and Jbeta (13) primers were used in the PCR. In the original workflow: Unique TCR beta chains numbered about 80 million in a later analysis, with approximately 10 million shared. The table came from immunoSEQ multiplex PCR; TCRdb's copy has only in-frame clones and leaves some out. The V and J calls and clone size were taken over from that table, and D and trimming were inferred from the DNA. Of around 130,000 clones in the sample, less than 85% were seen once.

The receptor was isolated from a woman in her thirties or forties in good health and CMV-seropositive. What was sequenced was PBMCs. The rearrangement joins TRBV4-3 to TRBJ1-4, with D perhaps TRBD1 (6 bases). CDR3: CASSQGQAPNEKLFF. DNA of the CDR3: TGCGCCAGCAGCCAAGGACAGGCGCCTAATGAAAAACTGTTTTTT.